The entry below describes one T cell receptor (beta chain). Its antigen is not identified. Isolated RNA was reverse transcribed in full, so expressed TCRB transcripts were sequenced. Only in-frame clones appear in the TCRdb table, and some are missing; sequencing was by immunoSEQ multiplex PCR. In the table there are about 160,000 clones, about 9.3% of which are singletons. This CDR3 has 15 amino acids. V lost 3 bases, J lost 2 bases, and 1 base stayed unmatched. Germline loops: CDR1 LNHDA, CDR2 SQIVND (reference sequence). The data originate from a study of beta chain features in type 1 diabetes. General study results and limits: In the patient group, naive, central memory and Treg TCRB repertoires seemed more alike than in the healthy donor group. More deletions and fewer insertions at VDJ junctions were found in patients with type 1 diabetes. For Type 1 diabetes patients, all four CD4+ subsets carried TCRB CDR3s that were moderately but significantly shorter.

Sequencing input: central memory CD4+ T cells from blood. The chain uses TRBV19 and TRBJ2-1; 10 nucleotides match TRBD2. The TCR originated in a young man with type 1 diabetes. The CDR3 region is CASSITSGAYNEQFF. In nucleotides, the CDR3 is TGTGCCAGTAGTATTACTAGCGGGGCCTACAATGAGCAGTTCTTC.